This TCR beta chain was sequenced during a study of shared clonotypes between healthy human individuals. TCRdb keeps only in-frame clones here, not all; method: immunoSEQ multiplex PCR. Among around 500,000 clones listed, roughly 80% were seen once. Notes on the study in general: Researchers sampled blood only, noting tissue repertoires likely differ. Sequencing depth was expected to influence donor clonotype sharing. Owing to a small donor count, the genetic and exposure-history diversity represented was limited.

Participating donors were healthy, HIV-negative adults free of recent acute infections or vaccinations. V shed 3 bases and J shed 4 bases, with 21 bases lying between them. This CDR3 comprises 16 residues. The V gene's germline CDR1 is GTSNPN and CDR2 SVGIG (reference sequence). Turning to this clone: Its antigen remains unknown.

Material: PBMCs. This TCR was sampled from a woman aged 40 to 50 in good health. Some clones in this sample may be carry-over from other donors' samples. This sequence joins TRBV30 and TRBJ1-2; D uncertain. The CDR3 here is CAWRRRDEVGLYGYTF. The CDR3 DNA follows: TGTGCCTGGAGAAGGAGAGATGAGGTCGGCCTCTATGGCTACACCTTC.